This T cell receptor (beta chain) stems from a study of CD8 T cells in Susac syndrome. In its sample, this clonotype was seen a few times. Its target is not known. General study findings and limits: The number of individuals included in the study's TCR sequencing and HLA analysis was acknowledged as relatively small.

The RNA, about 0.45 to 1 ug, was put through reverse transcription using random hexamers. In TCRdb, the immunoSEQ multiplex PCR reads were re-called with MiXCR into one record per CDR3 protein. Of 200,000 to 250,000 distinct CDR3 sequences listed, 80% to 95% are singletons. Sequencing of TCR beta, carried out with a high-throughput approach, was applied to CD8+ and CD4+ T cells from the blood. The sample comprised CD8+ T cells from PBMCs. The clonotype originates from a human donor with multiple sclerosis.

The CDR3: CASSFGGGGNEQFF. The CDR3 DNA reads as TGTGCCAGCAGCTTTGGCGGGGGAGGCAATGAGCAGTTCTTC. The chain couples TRBV13 to TRBJ2-1; 7 bases agree with TRBD2. The CDR3 totals 14 residues. J lost 6 bases, V lost 3 bases, and 5 bases had no gene match. Germline CDR1 and CDR2: PRHDT and FYEKMQ (reference sequence).